The rows below give T cell receptor beta chains drawn from one sample of a study of T cell repertoires in cytomegalovirus infection. TCRdb used MiXCR to reprocess the reads, holding one entry per CDR3 protein. The table records a few hundred thousand distinct CDR3 sequences, roughly 43% of them present only once. Antigens of these TCRs are unknown. The input for sequencing was cultured PBMCs, taken from culture after CMV antigen stimulation. All receptors come from a human donor in good health (CMV status not recorded). Some clones in this sample may be carry-over from other donors' samples. Both conserved end residues are part of each CDR3. The order of the fields is V gene, J gene, clone size, D gene, CDR3 DNA, CDR3 protein. A D gene is named only where the DNA matches it firmly. Size is omitted from some rows. Given values are once, few, many or a class for expanded clones.

TRBV7-6	TRBJ2-7	few	.	TGTGCCAGCAGCTGGGTTATGGCTAGCGAGCAGTACTTC	CASSWVMASEQYF
TRBV7-2	TRBJ1-2	.	.	TGTGCCAGCAGCTTAGACCCTTCCGGATTCTATGGCTACACCTTC	CASSLDPSGFYGYTF
TRBV19	TRBJ2-4	few	.	TGTGCCAGTAGTACCACAGGGTTGGCCAAAAACATTCAGTACTTC	CASSTTGLAKNIQYF
TRBV20-1	TRBJ1-3	.	.	TGCAGTGCCAATTTTGCGGGGATAGCTATATATTTT	CSANFAGIAIYF
TRBV7-2	TRBJ1-6	few	.	TGTGCCAGCAGCTTATTGAGGCCACCCCTCCACTTT	CASSLLRPPLHF
TRBV19	TRBJ1-5	.	.	TGTGCCAGTAGTGGCCGGACCAGGGTAGAGCCCCAGCATTTT	CASSGRTRVEPQHF
TRBV7-9	TRBJ2-1	.	.	TGTGCCAGCAGCTTAGCAGGGAAGACCTACAATGAGCAGTTCTTC	CASSLAGKTYNEQFF
TRBV6-1	TRBJ1-2	few	.	TGTGCCAGCAGTGAAGAACACCGGGGGTATGGCTACACCTTC	CASSEEHRGYGYTF
TRBV4-1	TRBJ1-4	few	.	TGCGCCAGCAGTCGACTTTTAAGGGGTGAAAAACTGTTTTTT	CASSRLLRGEKLFF
TRBV10-3	TRBJ2-7	.	.	TGTGCCATCAGTCCGGTATTGTATGGCAACGAGCAGTACTTC	CAISPVLYGNEQYF
TRBV6-6	TRBJ2-6	.	.	TGTGCCAGCAGTTACCGATCGGGGGCTGGGGCCAACGTCCTGACTTTC	CASSYRSGAGANVLTF
TRBV7-2	TRBJ2-2	.	.	TGTGCCAGCAGCTTAGCACTAGCCCACACCGGGGAGCTGTTTTTT	CASSLALAHTGELFF
TRBV6-5	TRBJ2-1	.	.	TGTGCCAGCATGGCCAGCGCATACTACAATGAGCAGTTCTTC	CASMASAYYNEQFF
TRBV14	TRBJ1-1	few	TRBD1	TGTGCCAGCAGCTCGAACAGGGGAGGGACTGAAGCTTTCTTT	CASSSNRGGTEAFF
TRBV7-2	TRBJ2-3	.	.	TGTGCCAGCAGCCAGGGCCCCCCCGGTACGCAGTATTTT	CASSQGPPGTQYF
TRBV7-2	TRBJ2-7	few	.	TGTGCCAGCACCCTTAGCCGCGAGCAGTACTTC	CASTLSREQYF
TRBV7-2	TRBJ1-2	many	.	TGTGCCAGCAGCTTAGCTTTCGGCAGCTACACCTTC	CASSLAFGSYTF
TRBV4-1	TRBJ2-4	.	.	TGCGCCAGCAGCCCCGCCGGAGCGAATCTGAGAGACATTCAGTACTTC	CASSPAGANLRDIQYF
TRBV27	TRBJ2-3	.	.	TGTGCCAGCAGTTCCCCCTTCGTCGGGTCGAGCACAGATACGCAGTATTTT	CASSSPFVGSSTDTQYF
TRBV6-6	TRBJ1-5	few	.	TGTGCCAGCAGCCCCAATATCGATCAGCCCCAGCATTTT	CASSPNIDQPQHF
TRBV7-9	TRBJ1-3	.	.	TGTGCCAGCAGCTTAACACAAGACGGAAACACCATATATTTT	CASSLTQDGNTIYF
TRBV10-3	TRBJ2-4	.	.	TGTGCCATCAGTGAGTCGAAACAGGGAAACATTCAGTACTTC	CAISESKQGNIQYF
TRBV5-4	TRBJ2-1	.	.	TGTGCCAGCACCTCGGGGGAGTCTGCACACAATGAGCAGTTCTTC	CASTSGESAHNEQFF
TRBV7-9	TRBJ2-7	few	TRBD2	TGTGCCAGCAGCTTAGCGCTCGGACTAGCGGGCAAGCAGTACTTC	CASSLALGLAGKQYF
TRBV7-2	TRBJ2-3	.	TRBD2	TGTGCCAGCGGACTAGCGGGGGTTGCAGATACGCAGTATTTT	CASGLAGVADTQYF
TRBV4-1	TRBJ2-7	.	TRBD2	TGCGCCAGCAGCCGGGCGGGAGGCAAGCAGTACTTC	CASSRAGGKQYF
TRBV20-1	TRBJ1-6	.	.	TGCAGTGCTAGATTGGATAGCAGGGTCTATAATTCACCCCTCCACTTT	CSARLDSRVYNSPLHF
TRBV2	TRBJ2-2	.	TRBD2	TGTGCCAGCAGCAGCGGGGGGGGCGGCGCCGGGGAGCTGTTTTTT	CASSSGGGGAGELFF
TRBV12-3/TRBV12-4	TRBJ1-1	few	.	TGTGCCAGCAGTACCCGTACCGAGGGGGTCACTGAAGCTTTCTTT	CASSTRTEGVTEAFF
TRBV6-1	TRBJ2-3	few	.	TGTGCCGGAGCGGGGGGAGGACAGGGGGCAGATACGCAGTATTTT	CAGAGGGQGADTQYF
TRBV7-4	TRBJ1-1	.	TRBD1	TGTGCCAGCAGCTCGGGACAGGGGGGCCCTGAAGCTTTCTTT	CASSSGQGGPEAFF
TRBV7-6	TRBJ1-5	few	TRBD1	TGTGCCAGCAGCTTAGAAGGGGGCCTTAGCAATCAGCCCCAGCATTTT	CASSLEGGLSNQPQHF
TRBV20-1	TRBJ1-6	few	.	TGCAGTGCCACCGATACAGGGATGAATTCACCCCTCCACTTT	CSATDTGMNSPLHF
TRBV2	TRBJ2-7	.	TRBD2	TGTGCCAGCAGTCCTTTAGCGGGAGAATACGAGCAGTACTTC	CASSPLAGEYEQYF
TRBV7-2	TRBJ2-3	.	.	TGTGCCAGCAGCTTACAAGTCGCACCACCCACAGATACGCAGTATTTT	CASSLQVAPPTDTQYF
TRBV11-2	TRBJ2-7	.	.	TGTGCCAGCAGCCCAGTACAGGGAAACGGCGAGCAGTACTTC	CASSPVQGNGEQYF
TRBV6-2/TRBV6-3	TRBJ2-3	.	.	TGTGCCAGCCGTAGGGGTGGCACAGATACGCAGGGTTTT	CASRRGGTDTQGF
TRBV4-1	TRBJ2-1	few	TRBD2	TGCGCCAGCAGCCCGACGGGGACTAGGTCGGGCGATGAGCAGTTCTTC	CASSPTGTRSGDEQFF
TRBV2	TRBJ2-1	.	.	TGTGCCAGCAGTGAAGAACTTGAAGAGCAGTTCTTC	CASSEELEEQFF
TRBV19	TRBJ1-2	few	TRBD1	TGTGCCAGTAGTGGAAGGACAGGGGCTAACTATGGCTACACCTTC	CASSGRTGANYGYTF
TRBV7-2	TRBJ1-3	many	.	TGTGCCAGCAGCTTGTGGGTGGCCCGGGGAAACACCATATATTTT	CASSLWVARGNTIYF
TRBV6-1	TRBJ2-2	few	TRBD1	TGTGCCAGCAGTGAAGGAGGGGGCGGAACCGGGGAGCTGTTTTTT	CASSEGGGGTGELFF
TRBV25-1	TRBJ2-1	few	.	TGTGCCAGCAGTGGGCAGCTTTCCTACAATGAGCAGTTCTTC	CASSGQLSYNEQFF
TRBV19	TRBJ2-3	.	TRBD2	TGTGCCAGTAGTATTTCCCTTTCCGGAACTAGCGGGGGCGGCACAGATACGCAGTATTTT	CASSISLSGTSGGGTDTQYF
TRBV20-1	TRBJ1-4	.	.	TGCAGTGCCTCTTTTGGGAGGGGGACAACTAATGAAAAACTGTTTTTT	CSASFGRGTTNEKLFF
TRBV7-2	TRBJ2-1	many	.	TGTGCCAGCAGCTTAAGGCCGGGCGGGCTAGCGCTGAGCTCCTACAATGAGCAGTTCTTC	CASSLRPGGLALSSYNEQFF
TRBV20-1	TRBJ2-5	.	TRBD2	TGCAGTGCTAGACCCCAAGGTCTAGCGGGAACAGAGACCCAGTACTTC	CSARPQGLAGTETQYF
TRBV7-6	TRBJ1-3	.	.	TGTGCCAGCAGGTGGGCGGGCTCTGGAAACACCATATATTTT	CASRWAGSGNTIYF
TRBV7-2	TRBJ2-1	.	.	TGTGCCAGCAGCTTAGTAGCGCCGGGGCTCCTACAAAGTGGGCAGTTCTTC	CASSLVAPGLLQSGQFF
TRBV12-3/TRBV12-4	TRBJ2-1	once	.	TGTGCCAGCACCCCCGGGACTCCGCACTCCTACAATGAGCAGTTCTTC	CASTPGTPHSYNEQFF
TRBV20-1	TRBJ2-1	.	TRBD1	TGCAGTGCTGTACCACCGGTAACAGGGACAGGCGACAATGAGCAGTTCTTC	CSAVPPVTGTGDNEQFF
TRBV7-2	TRBJ2-7	.	.	TGTGCCAGCAGCTTAGCGTGGCGCGAGCAGTACTTC	CASSLAWREQYF
TRBV7-2	TRBJ2-2	few	.	TGTGCCAGCAGCTTCGGGGCCGCGGTCACCGGGGAGCTGTTTTTT	CASSFGAAVTGELFF
TRBV5-1	TRBJ2-3	.	TRBD2	TGCGCCAGCACGGCGGGAGTAAGAACAGATACGCAGTATTTT	CASTAGVRTDTQYF
TRBV6-1	TRBJ1-1	few	TRBD1	TGTGCCAGCAGTGAAGCGGGGGACAGGGACCGAGCTTTCTTT	CASSEAGDRDRAFF
TRBV7-2	TRBJ2-5	.	TRBD1	TGTGCCAGCAGCGTTAGGAGGCCGGGACAGGGAGAGACCCAGTACTTC	CASSVRRPGQGETQYF